The 21 T cell receptor beta chains below all came from one sample that was sequenced in a study of T cell repertoires in cytomegalovirus infection. Each CDR3 protein gets one entry after TCRdb re-called the reads with MiXCR. The repertoire holds about 920,000 distinct CDR3 sequences, more than 25% seen once, with over 12% in the top ten. No antigen is known for these receptors. The specimen was cultured CD8+ T cells from PBMCs, collected from culture after CMV antigen stimulation. Receptors originate from a human donor in good health (CMV status not recorded). Some clones in this sample may be carry-over from other donors' samples.

This clonotype was counted a few times. The V gene is TRBV6-2 or TRBV6-3, the J gene TRBJ2-7, with 9 bases identical to TRBD2. The V segment lost 7 bases and the J segment 7 bases; nucleotides outside the gene matches: 11. The CDR3 length is 14 residues. The V gene's germline CDR1 is MNHEY and CDR2 SVGEGT. CDR3 region: CASKVAGASREQYF. The CDR3 bases are TGTGCCAGCAAGGTAGCGGGGGCGTCGAGAGAGCAGTACTTC.

This clonotype was picked up a small number of times. The V gene is TRBV27, the J gene TRBJ2-1; D call uncertain. This CDR3 comprises 13 residues. Germline assignment: CDR1 MNHEY and CDR2 SMNVEV (reference sequence). Trimming shortened V by 5 bases and J by 9 bases, and 14 bases separated the two germline ends. CDR3 bases: TGTGCCAGCAGTCATACCCCTCCCGGTGAGCAGTTCTTC. Its protein is CASSHTPPGEQFF.

V gene TRBV7-9 combines with J gene TRBJ2-5, with 7 bases identical to TRBD1. Germline V gene sequence: CDR1 SEHNR, CDR2 FQNEAQ (reference sequence). The trim removed 1 base at V and 1 base at J, leaving 3 bases unmatched. CDR3 length: 15 residues. This CDR3 is CASSLETGIQETQYF. CDR3 coding DNA: TGTGCCAGCAGCTTAGAGACAGGGATCCAAGAGACCCAGTACTTC.

V is TRBV2 and J is TRBJ2-1; D may match TRBD1 or TRBD2 (5 bases each). The V gene lost 6 bases and the J gene lost 2 bases, with 11 bases spanning the gap. The CDR3 loop spans 14 amino acids. In germline, CDR1 is SNHLY, CDR2 FYNNEI. The CDR3 bases are TGTGCCAGCAGGGTCCGGGACCCCTACAATGAGCAGTTCTTC. As protein: CASRVRDPYNEQFF.

V and J are TRBV6-2 or TRBV6-3 and TRBJ2-1, with TRBD2 identical over 8 bases. There are 15 residues in the CDR3. V trimming: 1 base; J trimming: 5 bases; junction bases outside the gene matches: 4. CDR1 is MNHEY, CDR2 SVGEGT, per germline. The chain's CDR3 is CASSYFSGGDNEQFF. For the CDR3, the DNA is TGTGCCAGCAGTTACTTCAGCGGGGGAGACAATGAGCAGTTCTTC.

This clonotype was observed once. The CDR3 DNA follows: TGTGCCAGCAGCTCATCAACGCGATTTGGGAACACTGAAGCTTTCTTT. Amino acid sequence: CASSSSTRFGNTEAFF. The J gene is TRBJ1-1, the V gene TRBV7-4, with D uncertain. The CDR3 sequence is 16 residues long. Germline V lookup: CDR1 SGHVT, CDR2 SQSDAQ. V dropped 4 bases and J dropped 1 base, with 16 bases sitting between them.

The chain has TRBV19 and TRBJ1-1; D remains unclear. The V and J ends lost 1 base and 0 bases respectively, with 9 bases between them. The germline V gene encodes CDR1 LNHDA and CDR2 SQIVND (reference sequence). CDR3 length: 15 amino acids. The CDR3 reads CASSIVPGVNTEAFF. CDR3 sequence (DNA): TGTGCCAGTAGTATAGTCCCTGGAGTGAACACTGAAGCTTTCTTT.

The V call is TRBV7-6, the J call TRBJ2-2, with D tentatively TRBD1 (6 bases). V was pared by 5 bases and J by 5 bases, with 9 bases between. This CDR3 contains 13 residues. Germline lookup yields CDR1 SGHVS and CDR2 FNYEAQ. The CDR3 is CASSHGQTGELFF. Written as DNA, the CDR3 is TGTGCCAGCAGCCACGGACAGACCGGGGAGCTGTTTTTT.

The V and J genes are TRBV7-4 and TRBJ2-7; 9 bases map to TRBD1. The germline V gene has CDR1 SGHVT and CDR2 SQSDAQ. This CDR3 region has 14 residues. V dropped 6 bases and J dropped 5; count of bases not matched to a gene: 8. DNA of the CDR3: TGTGCCAGCAGTTCTGGGACAGGGCAGGACGAGCAGTACTTC. It encodes CASSSGTGQDEQYF.

This clonotype was seen only a few times. The J gene is TRBJ1-6, the V gene TRBV6-8; TRBD1 might be the D (6 bases). Between the trimmed V and J ends, which lost 0 bases and 7 bases, there was a span of 10 bases. From germline, CDR1 is MNHGY and CDR2 SAAAGT. The CDR3 length is 15 residues. CDR3 DNA: TGTGCCAGCAGTTACTCAGACAGGTTGAATTCACCCCTCCACTTT. Protein product: CASSYSDRLNSPLHF.

This clonotype has just a few counts. The rearrangement links TRBV12-5 to TRBJ1-1; 8 nucleotides align to TRBD1. Germline loops: CDR1 LGHNT, CDR2 FRNRAP. V was pared by 1 base and J by 0 bases, with 4 bases of the junction left unmatched. The CDR3 sequence is 16 residues long. The CDR3 region has the DNA TGTGCTAGTGGTTTGGGATGGACAGGGCTGAACACTGAAGCTTTCTTT. Translating it yields CASGLGWTGLNTEAFF.

In this sample, this clonotype turned up many times. The chain carries TRBV7-6 and TRBJ1-1; D not resolved. This CDR3 is built from 16 residues. V dropped 2 bases and J dropped 0 bases, with 13 bases sitting between them. The germline gives CDR1 SGHVS, CDR2 FNYEAQ. The CDR3 DNA sequence: TGTGCCAGCAGCTTATACCTTAATGCGGTGAACACTGAAGCTTTCTTT. Translating gives CASSLYLNAVNTEAFF.

This clonotype was detected once. The V gene is TRBV19, the J gene TRBJ1-1; the D gene is possibly TRBD1 (5 bases). The V gene lost 3 bases and the J gene lost 1 base, with 12 bases spanning the gap. The CDR3 is made up of 15 amino acids. Germline V gene sequence: CDR1 LNHDA, CDR2 SQIVND (reference sequence). CDR3 in amino acids: CASSIPTDRNTEAFF. CDR3 coding DNA: TGTGCCAGTAGTATCCCTACTGACAGGAACACTGAAGCTTTCTTT.

V is TRBV5-1 and J is TRBJ1-2, with a possible D match to TRBD1 (6 bases). V lost 4 bases, J lost 3 bases, and 10 bases lay in between. Germline-derived CDR1 and CDR2 are SGHRS and YFSETQ. The CDR3 is 13 residues long. The CDR3 DNA follows: TGCGCCAGCAGCCCTCAGGGGTACTATGGCTACACCTTC. Translated, it gives CASSPQGYYGYTF.

This clonotype was counted between two and nine times. The chain couples TRBV27 to TRBJ1-5, with D hard to call. Germline CDR1 MNHEY, CDR2 SMNVEV (reference sequence). CDR3 size: 16 residues. The V end was cut by 0 bases, the J end by 0 bases, with 9 bases between. The CDR3 region is CASSLSGMYSNQPQHF. The CDR3 DNA sequence: TGTGCCAGCAGTTTATCGGGGATGTATAGCAATCAGCCCCAGCATTTT.

In this sample, this clonotype turned up a few times. The rearrangement uses TRBV5-6 and TRBJ2-5; D is perhaps TRBD1 or TRBD2 (5 bases each). Trimming cost V 0 bases and J 4 bases, with 19 bases left between them. Germline V lookup: CDR1 SGHDT, CDR2 YYEEEE. CDR3 length: 17 amino acids. The CDR3 coding sequence is TGTGCCAGCAGCTTGGAGGGCTTGGGGACCACCCCAGAGACCCAGTACTTC. Translated, it gives CASSLEGLGTTPETQYF. Full variable domain (rest looked up from reference TRBV5-6 and TRBJ2-5): DAGVTQSPTHLIKTRGQQVTLRCSPKSGHDTVSWYQQALGQGPQFIFQYYEEEERQRGNFPDRFSGHQFPNYSSELNVNALLLGDSALYLCASSLEGLGTTPETQYFGPGTRLLVL.

This clonotype was seen repeatedly, ten times or more. This chain's CDR3 is CASSPWGSNTEAFF. DNA of the CDR3: TGTGCCAGCAGCCCTTGGGGGTCGAACACTGAAGCTTTCTTT. The J gene is TRBJ1-1, the V gene TRBV7-8; possible D gene TRBD1, 5 bases. Trimming took off 5 bases at V and 1 base at J, with 11 bases between the two ends. The CDR3 is made up of 14 amino acids. Germline V CDR1 and CDR2: SGHVS, FQNEAQ.

Notes on this clonotype: Since a much larger clone is just one base distant, this may be a read error. The gene calls are TRBV2 and TRBJ2-7; tentative D call: TRBD1 (6 bases). There are 13 residues in the CDR3. Germline V gene sequence: CDR1 SNHLY, CDR2 FYNNEI. V was shortened by 5 bases and J by 3 bases, with 11 bases between the two germline ends. CDR3 protein: CASSQGLVYEQYF. CDR3 bases: TGTGCCAGCAGTCAGGGGCTTGTCTACGAGCAGTACTTC.

This chain links TRBV12-3 or TRBV12-4 with TRBJ1-2, with unresolved D. The CDR3 contains 15 residues. With 5 bases removed from V and 2 bases from J, the gap between germline ends came to 15 bases. The CDR3 spells CASSARGSSNYGYTF. Here the CDR3 DNA reads TGTGCCAGCAGTGCCCGGGGAAGCTCCAACTATGGCTACACCTTC.

With respect to this clonotype: A much larger clone lies a single base off, so this may be a read error. The chain couples TRBV7-4 to TRBJ2-1; D may correspond to TRBD1 or TRBD2 (6 bases each). Trimming removed 5 bases from V and 6 bases from J, with 20 bases in between. From germline, CDR1 is SGHVT and CDR2 SQSDAQ. CDR3 size: 16 residues. This CDR3 reads CASSIIGGPTINEQFF. CDR3 coding DNA: TGTGCCAGCAGCATCATCGGGGGCCCTACCATCAATGAGCAGTTCTTC.

The rearrangement joins TRBV9 to TRBJ2-1; tentatively, D is TRBD1 or TRBD2 (6 bases each). CDR1 is SGDLS and CDR2 is YYNGEE in the germline V gene. Between the trimmed V and J ends, which lost 3 bases and 8 bases, there was a span of 15 bases. The CDR3 has 14 amino acids. CDR3 sequence reads: CASSEEGTRDEQFF. As DNA, the CDR3 is TGTGCCAGCAGCGAGGAGGGGACAAGGGATGAGCAGTTCTTC.